These 5 T cell receptor beta chains came from one sample sequenced in a study of T cell repertoires in cytomegalovirus infection. Which antigens these TCRs recognize remains unknown. TCRdb processed the reads anew with MiXCR; each CDR3 protein has one entry. The repertoire holds hundreds of thousands of distinct CDR3 sequences, with roughly 46% as singletons. The sample in question was cultured PBMCs, obtained from culture after CMV antigen stimulation. The receptors stem from a human donor in good health (CMV status not recorded). Some clones in this sample may be carry-over from other donors' samples.

This clonotype has only one observation. The chain combines TRBV7-9 with TRBJ2-5; TRBD1 aligns across 7 bases. Germline assignment: CDR1 SEHNR and CDR2 FQNEAQ (reference sequence). J gave up 5 bases and V 7 bases, and 7 bases lay outside the gene matches. This CDR3 comprises 13 residues. Here the CDR3 reads CASTYRGRETQYF. Here the CDR3 DNA reads TGTGCCAGCACCTACAGGGGACGGGAGACCCAGTACTTC.

As to this clonotype: Germline and junction disagree at one end, which may indicate a read error. The chain links TRBV7-2 to TRBJ1-6; D gene unclear. Germline assignment: CDR1 SGHTA and CDR2 FQGNSA. The CDR3 loop spans 15 amino acids. The CDR3 region is CASGLNVQFNSPLHF. The CDR3 bases are TGTGCCAGCGGCTTAAATGTACAATTCAATTCACCCCTCCACTTT.

The chain couples TRBV12-3 or TRBV12-4 to TRBJ2-6; D perhaps matches TRBD2 (6 bases). The CDR3 is 17 residues long. Trimming pared 3 bases from V and 2 bases from J, leaving 14 bases between. The chain's CDR3 is CASSFRGAHPGANVLTF. CDR3 sequence (DNA): TGTGCCAGCAGTTTTCGCGGGGCTCATCCTGGGGCCAACGTCCTGACTTTC.

V gene TRBV2 combines with J gene TRBJ1-1, with D hard to call. This CDR3 region has 13 residues. Trimming stripped 5 bases from V and 5 bases from J, with 12 bases between. CDR1 and CDR2 from the germline V gene are SNHLY and FYNNEI. CDR3 bases: TGTGCCAGCAGTTTTGATGGTGGGACTGAAGCTTTCTTT. Translation: CASSFDGGTEAFF.

V and J are TRBV7-2 and TRBJ2-5; 13 bases align to TRBD2. The CDR3 length is 16 residues. J was trimmed by 5 bases and V by 5 bases; bases with no gene match: 8. Germline V gene data show CDR1 as SGHTA and CDR2 as FQGNSA. The CDR3 DNA reads TGTGCCAGCAGCCCTTTAGGACTAGCGGGAGTGGAGACCCAGTACTTC. Its translation: CASSPLGLAGVETQYF. The full variable domain, its missing parts supplied by reference TRBV7-2 and TRBJ2-5, is GAGVSQSPSNKVTEKGKDVELRCDPISGHTALYWYRQSLGQGLEFLIYFQGNSAPDKSGLPSDRFSAERTGGSVSTLTIQRTQQEDSAVYLCASSPLGLAGVETQYFGPGTRLLVL.